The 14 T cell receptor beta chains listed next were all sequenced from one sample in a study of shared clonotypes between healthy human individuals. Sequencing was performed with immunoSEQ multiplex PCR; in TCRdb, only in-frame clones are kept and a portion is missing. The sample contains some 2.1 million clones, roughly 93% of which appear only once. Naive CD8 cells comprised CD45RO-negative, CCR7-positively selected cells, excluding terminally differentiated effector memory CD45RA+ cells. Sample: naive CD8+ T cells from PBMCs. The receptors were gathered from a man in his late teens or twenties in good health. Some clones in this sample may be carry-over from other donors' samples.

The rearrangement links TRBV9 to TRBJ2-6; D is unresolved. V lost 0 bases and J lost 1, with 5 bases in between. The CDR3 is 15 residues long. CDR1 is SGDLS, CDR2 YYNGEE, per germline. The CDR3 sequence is CASSVDQSGANVLTF. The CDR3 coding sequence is TGTGCCAGCAGCGTAGACCAGTCTGGGGCCAACGTCCTGACTTTC.

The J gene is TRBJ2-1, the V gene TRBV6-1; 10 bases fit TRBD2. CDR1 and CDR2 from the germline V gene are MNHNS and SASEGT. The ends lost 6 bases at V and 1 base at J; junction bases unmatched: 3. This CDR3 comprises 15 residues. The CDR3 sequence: CASSASGRSYNEQFF. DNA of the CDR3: TGTGCCAGCAGCGCTAGCGGGAGATCCTACAATGAGCAGTTCTTC.

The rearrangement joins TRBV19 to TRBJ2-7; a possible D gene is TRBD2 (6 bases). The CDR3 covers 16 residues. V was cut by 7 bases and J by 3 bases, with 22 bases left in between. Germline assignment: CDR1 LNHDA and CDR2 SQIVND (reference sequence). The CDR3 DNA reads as TGTGCCAGTACTCCGGTGGGAGCTAGCGCTTTCTACGAGCAGTACTTC. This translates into CASTPVGASAFYEQYF.

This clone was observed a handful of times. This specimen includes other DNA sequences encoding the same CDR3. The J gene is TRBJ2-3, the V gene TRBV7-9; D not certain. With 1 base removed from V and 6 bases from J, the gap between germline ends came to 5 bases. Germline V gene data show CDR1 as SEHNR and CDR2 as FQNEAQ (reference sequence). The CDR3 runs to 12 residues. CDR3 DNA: TGTGCCAGCAGCTTAGGGCGGGATACGCAGTATTTT. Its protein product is CASSLGRDTQYF.

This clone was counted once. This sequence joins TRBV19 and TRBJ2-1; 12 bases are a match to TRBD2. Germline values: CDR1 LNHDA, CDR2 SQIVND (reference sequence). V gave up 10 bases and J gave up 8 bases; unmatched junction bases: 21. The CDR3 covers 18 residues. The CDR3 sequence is CATTPDFGRLAGADEQFF. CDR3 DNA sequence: TGTGCCACCACACCGGACTTTGGTAGACTAGCGGGAGCTGATGAGCAGTTCTTC.

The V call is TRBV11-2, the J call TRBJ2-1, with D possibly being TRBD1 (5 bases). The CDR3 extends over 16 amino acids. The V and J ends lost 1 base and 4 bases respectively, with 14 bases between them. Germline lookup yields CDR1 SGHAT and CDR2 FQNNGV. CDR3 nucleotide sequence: TGTGCCAGCAGCTTAGTTGGTACAGGTTTGTACAATGAGCAGTTCTTC. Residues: CASSLVGTGLYNEQFF.

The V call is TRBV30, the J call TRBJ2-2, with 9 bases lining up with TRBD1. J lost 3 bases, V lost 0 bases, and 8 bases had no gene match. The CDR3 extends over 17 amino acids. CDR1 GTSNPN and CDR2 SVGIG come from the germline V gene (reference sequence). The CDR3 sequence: CAWSVPRDREDTGELFF. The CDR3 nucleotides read TGTGCCTGGAGTGTCCCCCGGGACAGGGAGGACACCGGGGAGCTGTTTTTT.

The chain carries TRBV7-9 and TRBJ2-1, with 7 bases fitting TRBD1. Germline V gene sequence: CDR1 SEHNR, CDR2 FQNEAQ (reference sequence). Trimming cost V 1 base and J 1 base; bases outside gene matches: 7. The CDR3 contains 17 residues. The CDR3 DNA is TGTGCCAGCAGCTTAGGACGTATGGGACAGTCCTACAATGAGCAGTTCTTC. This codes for CASSLGRMGQSYNEQFF.

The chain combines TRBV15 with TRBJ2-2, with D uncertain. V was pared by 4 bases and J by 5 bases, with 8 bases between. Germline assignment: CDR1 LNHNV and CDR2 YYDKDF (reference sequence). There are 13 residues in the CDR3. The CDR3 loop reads CATSNGGTGELFF. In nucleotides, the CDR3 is TGTGCCACCAGCAACGGTGGTACCGGGGAGCTGTTTTTT.

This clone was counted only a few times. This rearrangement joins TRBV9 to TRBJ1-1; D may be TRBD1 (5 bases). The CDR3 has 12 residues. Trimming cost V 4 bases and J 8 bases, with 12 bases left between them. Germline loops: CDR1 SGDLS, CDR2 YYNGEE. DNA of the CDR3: TGTGCCAGCAGCACCCGAGGGGAGGAAGCTTTCTTT. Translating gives CASSTRGEEAFF.

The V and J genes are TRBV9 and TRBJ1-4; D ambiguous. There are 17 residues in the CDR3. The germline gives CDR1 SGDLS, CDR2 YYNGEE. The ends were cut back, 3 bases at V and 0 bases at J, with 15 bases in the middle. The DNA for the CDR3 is TGTGCCAGCAGCGAAAGCGGACGGTTTGCAACTAATGAAAAACTGTTTTTT. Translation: CASSESGRFATNEKLFF.

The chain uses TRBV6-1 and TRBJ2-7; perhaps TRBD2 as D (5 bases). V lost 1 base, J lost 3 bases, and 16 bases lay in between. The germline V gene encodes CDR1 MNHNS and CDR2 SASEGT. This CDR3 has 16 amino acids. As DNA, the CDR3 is TGTGCCAGCAGTGAAGGCGGGTGGCTAGCTAGCTACGAGCAGTACTTC. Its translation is CASSEGGWLASYEQYF.

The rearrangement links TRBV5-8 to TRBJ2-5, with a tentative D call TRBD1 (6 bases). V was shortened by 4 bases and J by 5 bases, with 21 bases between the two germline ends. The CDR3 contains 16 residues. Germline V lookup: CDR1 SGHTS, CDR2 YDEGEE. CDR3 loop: CASSPTRGGDWETQYF. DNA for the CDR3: TGTGCCAGCAGCCCTACCCGAGGGGGAGATTGGGAGACCCAGTACTTC. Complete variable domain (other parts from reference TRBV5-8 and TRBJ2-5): EAGVTQSPTHLIKTRGQQATLRCSPISGHTSVYWYQQALGLGLQFLLWYDEGEERNRGNFPPRFSGRQFPNYSSELNVNALELEDSALYLCASSPTRGGDWETQYFGPGTRLLVL.

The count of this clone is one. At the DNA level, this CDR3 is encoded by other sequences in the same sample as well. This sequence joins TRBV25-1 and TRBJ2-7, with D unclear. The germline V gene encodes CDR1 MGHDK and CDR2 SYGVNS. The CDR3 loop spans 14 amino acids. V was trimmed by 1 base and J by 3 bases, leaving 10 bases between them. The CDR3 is CASSEFRMDYEQYF. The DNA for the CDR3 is TGTGCCAGCAGTGAATTCAGGATGGACTACGAGCAGTACTTC.